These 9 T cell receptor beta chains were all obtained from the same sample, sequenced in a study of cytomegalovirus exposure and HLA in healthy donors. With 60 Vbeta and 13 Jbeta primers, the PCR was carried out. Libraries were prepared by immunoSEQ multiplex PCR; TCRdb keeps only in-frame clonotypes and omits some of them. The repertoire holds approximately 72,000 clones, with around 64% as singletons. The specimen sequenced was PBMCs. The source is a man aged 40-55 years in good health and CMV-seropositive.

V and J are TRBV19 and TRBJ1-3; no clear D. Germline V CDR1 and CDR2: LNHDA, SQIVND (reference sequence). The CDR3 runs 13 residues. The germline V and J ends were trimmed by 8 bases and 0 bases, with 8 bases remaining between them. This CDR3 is CASGEYSGNTIYF. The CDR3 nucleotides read TGTGCCAGTGGGGAGTACTCTGGAAACACCATATATTTT.

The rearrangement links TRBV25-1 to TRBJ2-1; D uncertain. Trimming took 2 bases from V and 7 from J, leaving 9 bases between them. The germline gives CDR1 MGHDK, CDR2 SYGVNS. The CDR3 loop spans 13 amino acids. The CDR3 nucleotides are TGTGCCAGCAGTGAACCCGGGTGGAATGAGCAGTTCTTC. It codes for CASSEPGWNEQFF. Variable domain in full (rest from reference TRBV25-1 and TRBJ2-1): EADIYQTPRYLVIGTGKKITLECSQTMGHDKMYWYQQDPGMELHLIHYSYGVNSTEKGDLSSESTVSRIRTEHFPLTLESARPSHTSQYLCASSEPGWNEQFFGPGTRLTVL.

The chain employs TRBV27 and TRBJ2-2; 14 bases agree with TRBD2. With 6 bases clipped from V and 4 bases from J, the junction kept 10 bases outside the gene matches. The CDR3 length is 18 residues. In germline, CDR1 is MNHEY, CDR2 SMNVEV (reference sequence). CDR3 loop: CASSSGLAGASLTGELFF. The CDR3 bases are TGTGCCAGCAGCTCGGGACTAGCGGGGGCGTCGCTCACCGGGGAGCTGTTTTTT.

The CDR3 DNA sequence: TGTGCCAGCAGCCAAGGGGACAACGACCCTGGAAACACCATATATTTT. It yields the protein CASSQGDNDPGNTIYF. The chain employs TRBV4-2 and TRBJ1-3; D perhaps matches TRBD1 (6 bases). Germline assignment: CDR1 LGHNA and CDR2 YNFKEQ. Trimming pared 1 base from V and 2 bases from J, leaving 12 bases between. The CDR3 sequence is 16 residues long.

CDR3 region: CASSQMTSLQETQYF. For the CDR3, the DNA is TGCGCCAGCAGTCAGATGACAAGCCTTCAAGAGACCCAGTACTTC. The chain joins TRBV23-1 to TRBJ2-5, with unresolved D. TRBV23-1 is flagged as an ORF with uncertain function. The CDR3 extends over 15 amino acids. V was cut by 3 bases and J by 2 bases, with 13 bases left in between.

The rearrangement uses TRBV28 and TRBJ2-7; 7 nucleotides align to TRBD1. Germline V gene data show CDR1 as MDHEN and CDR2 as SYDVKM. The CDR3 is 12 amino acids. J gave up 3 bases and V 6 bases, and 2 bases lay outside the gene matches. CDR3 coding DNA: TGTGCCAGCAGCCGGGACAGCTACGAGCAGTACTTC. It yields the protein CASSRDSYEQYF.

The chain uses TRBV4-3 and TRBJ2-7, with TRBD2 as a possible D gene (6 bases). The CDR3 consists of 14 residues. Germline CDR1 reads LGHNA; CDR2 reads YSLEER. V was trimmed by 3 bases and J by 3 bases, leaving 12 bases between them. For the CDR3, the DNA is TGCGCCAGCAGCCACCGACTAGAGAACTACGAGCAGTACTTC. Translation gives CASSHRLENYEQYF.

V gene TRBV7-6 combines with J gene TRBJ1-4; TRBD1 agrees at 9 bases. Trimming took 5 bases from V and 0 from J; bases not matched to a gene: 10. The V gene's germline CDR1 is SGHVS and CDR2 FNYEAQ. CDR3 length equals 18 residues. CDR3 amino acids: CASSQGQGSEATNEKLFF. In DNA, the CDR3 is TGTGCCAGCAGCCAGGGACAGGGATCCGAAGCAACTAATGAAAAACTGTTTTTT.

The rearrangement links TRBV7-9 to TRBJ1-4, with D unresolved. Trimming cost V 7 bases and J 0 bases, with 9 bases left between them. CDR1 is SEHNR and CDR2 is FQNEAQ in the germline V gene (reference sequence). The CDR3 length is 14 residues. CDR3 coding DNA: TGTGCCAGCACTAACTCCGCAACTAATGAAAAACTGTTTTTT. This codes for CASTNSATNEKLFF.